A single sample gave rise to the 25 T cell receptor beta chains below, sequenced in a study of blood T cell repertoires in COVID-19. Assay: immunoSEQ multiplex PCR; the TCRdb copy retains only in-frame clones and omits some. The data contain 80,000 to 90,000 clones, more than 85% of them singletons. The specimen was peripheral blood. These TCRs come from a man aged 35 to 55 with acute or convalescent COVID-19.

This chain uses TRBV30 with TRBJ1-1; TRBD1 agrees at 9 bases. The junction had 8 bases not matched to a gene; V was cut back by 7 bases and J by 5 bases. The length of the CDR3 is 13 residues. Germline CDR1 is GTSNPN and CDR2 is SVGIG (reference sequence). CDR3 in DNA: TGTGCCTCTACAGGGGGCGCGCGGACTGAAGCTTTCTTT. Its translation: CASTGGARTEAFF.

The rearrangement joins TRBV11-2 to TRBJ2-6; 7 bases are a match to TRBD1. V lost 5 bases and J lost 0; bases outside the gene matches: 1. The CDR3 has 15 residues. CDR1 is SGHAT and CDR2 is FQNNGV in the germline V gene. CDR3 DNA: TGTGCCAGCAGCCGGGACAGCTCTGGGGCCAACGTCCTGACTTTC. Translating gives CASSRDSSGANVLTF. Full variable domain (rest looked up from reference TRBV11-2 and TRBJ2-6): EAGVAQSPRYKIIEKRQSVAFWCNPISGHATLYWYQQILGQGPKLLIQFQNNGVVDDSQLPKDRFSAERLKGVDSTLKIQPAKLEDSAVYLCASSRDSSGANVLTFGAGSRLTVL.

V usage is TRBV19 and J usage is TRBJ2-1; 14 positions agree with TRBD2. Germline V gives CDR1 LNHDA, CDR2 SQIVND (reference sequence). This CDR3 has 17 residues. V shed 4 bases and J 3 bases; nucleotides not matched to a gene: 5. CDR3 bases: TGTGCCAGTAGTAAACGACTAGCGGGGGGGGACTACAATGAGCAGTTCTTC. It encodes CASSKRLAGGDYNEQFF.

The V call is TRBV30, the J call TRBJ1-6; no clear D gene. Germline V lookup: CDR1 GTSNPN, CDR2 SVGIG (reference sequence). The CDR3 consists of 12 residues. Between the trimmed V and J ends, which lost 5 bases and 8 bases, there was a span of 10 bases. The CDR3 DNA reads TGTGCCTGGGGGTCAGCGGATTCACCCCTCCACTTT. Protein product: CAWGSADSPLHF.

The J gene is TRBJ2-7, the V gene TRBV7-9; no definite D call. The CDR3 spans 13 residues. V shed 1 base and J shed 3 bases, with 7 bases lying between them. In germline, CDR1 is SEHNR, CDR2 FQNEAQ (reference sequence). Here the CDR3 DNA reads TGTGCCAGCAGCTTAGGAGGCGGCTACGAGCAGTACTTC. It yields the protein CASSLGGGYEQYF. The full variable domain, with the rest looked up from reference TRBV7-9 and TRBJ2-7, is DTGVSQNPRHKITKRGQNVTFRCDPISEHNRLYWYRQTLGQGPEFLTYFQNEAQLEKSRLLSDRFSAERPKGSFSTLEIQRTEQGDSAMYLCASSLGGGYEQYFGPGTRLTVT.

The chain couples TRBV7-9 to TRBJ1-5; D possibly corresponds to TRBD1 (5 bases). The CDR3 loop spans 14 amino acids. V lost 5 bases to trimming and J lost 1 base, with 9 bases between them. Germline V CDR1 and CDR2: SEHNR, FQNEAQ (reference sequence). This CDR3 reads CASSPDTSNQPQHF. CDR3 nucleotide sequence: TGTGCCAGCAGCCCGGACACGAGCAATCAGCCCCAGCATTTT.

The chain has TRBV3-1 (or the pseudogene TRBV3-2) and TRBJ2-7; 8 bases align to TRBD1. V lost 5 bases to trimming and J lost 2 bases; unmatched junction nucleotides: 8. This CDR3 region has 15 residues. Looked up from germline, CDR1 is LGHDT and CDR2 is YNNKEL (reference sequence). This CDR3 reads CASSFAGQVTYEQYF. CDR3 DNA sequence: TGTGCCAGCAGCTTTGCGGGACAGGTGACCTACGAGCAGTACTTC.

V is TRBV19 and J is TRBJ2-5; D is unresolved. Trimming took off 6 bases at V and 4 bases at J, with 12 bases between the two ends. This CDR3 has 13 amino acids. Germline loops: CDR1 LNHDA, CDR2 SQIVND (reference sequence). CDR3 loop: CASRQRGGETQYF. The DNA of the CDR3 is TGTGCCAGTAGACAAAGAGGCGGAGAGACCCAGTACTTC.

The chain employs TRBV3-1 (or the pseudogene TRBV3-2) and TRBJ1-6, with 10 bases identical to TRBD1. CDR1 LGHDT and CDR2 YNNKEL come from the germline V gene (reference sequence). The J segment lost 7 bases and the V segment lost 3 bases, leaving 6 bases of the junction unmatched. CDR3 length: 16 amino acids. CDR3 sequence reads: CASSQRQGARNSPLHF. CDR3 in DNA: TGTGCCAGCAGCCAGAGACAGGGGGCCCGCAATTCACCCCTCCACTTT.

The rearrangement links TRBV5-6 to TRBJ2-5, with 10 nucleotides matching TRBD1. This CDR3 comprises 13 residues. CDR1 and CDR2 (germline): SGHDT, YYEEEE. V shed 4 bases, J shed 7 bases, and the junction held 4 bases outside the gene matches. The CDR3 nucleotides are TGTGCCAGCAGCAGGGACAGGGGCGGGACCCAGTACTTC. Translation gives CASSRDRGGTQYF.

The V call is TRBV6-5, the J call TRBJ1-5; weak D call: TRBD1 (6 bases). The CDR3 contains 15 residues. V was clipped by 5 bases and J by 3 bases, with 14 bases between them. Germline lookup yields CDR1 MNHEY and CDR2 SVGAGI. The CDR3 DNA sequence: TGTGCCAGCAGTCCCAGGACAGATCTCAATCAGCCCCAGCATTTT. Its protein is CASSPRTDLNQPQHF.

This chain connects TRBV4-2 to TRBJ1-4, with D maybe TRBD1 (6 bases). The CDR3 consists of 17 residues. The V gene lost 6 bases and the J gene lost 1 base, with 18 bases spanning the gap. The germline CDR1 and CDR2 sequences are LGHNA and YNFKEQ. The CDR3 is CASRPSQGRETNEKLFF. For the CDR3, the DNA is TGTGCCAGCAGGCCGTCCCAGGGGAGGGAAACTAATGAAAAACTGTTTTTT.

J is TRBJ1-2 and V is TRBV6-5; D is perhaps TRBD1 (6 bases). The CDR3 spans 15 residues. The ends were cut back, 4 bases at V and 3 bases at J, with 15 bases in the middle. The V gene's germline CDR1 is MNHEY and CDR2 SVGAGI. CDR3 region: CASSSRTVYDYGYTF. The DNA of the CDR3 is TGTGCCAGCAGTTCCAGGACAGTATACGACTATGGCTACACCTTC.

The CDR3 loop reads CASSLELGAGDTQYF. The CDR3 nucleotides are TGTGCCAGCAGCTTGGAATTGGGGGCGGGAGATACGCAGTATTTT. The genes are TRBV5-6 and TRBJ2-3; D may be TRBD1 (6 bases). This CDR3 comprises 15 residues. Trimming shortened V by 0 bases and J by 5 bases, and 13 bases separated the two germline ends. CDR1 is SGHDT and CDR2 is YYEEEE in the germline V gene.

V usage is TRBV7-2 and J usage is TRBJ1-1; D is ambiguous. V lost 5 bases, J lost 2 bases, and 3 bases lay in between. The CDR3 totals 11 residues. Germline V gene sequence: CDR1 SGHTA, CDR2 FQGNSA. The CDR3 sequence is CASSHNTEAFF. In nucleotides, the CDR3 is TGTGCCAGCAGCCATAACACTGAAGCTTTCTTT. Using reference TRBV7-2 and TRBJ1-1 for the parts outside the CDR3, the full variable domain is GAGVSQSPSNKVTEKGKDVELRCDPISGHTALYWYRQSLGQGLEFLIYFQGNSAPDKSGLPSDRFSAERTGGSVSTLTIQRTQQEDSAVYLCASSHNTEAFFGQGTRLTVV.

The rearrangement links TRBV15 to TRBJ1-2; D gene ambiguous. Germline CDR1 LNHNV, CDR2 YYDKDF (reference sequence). CDR3 size: 19 residues. Trimming stripped 0 bases from V and 2 bases from J, with 22 bases between. The DNA for the CDR3 is TGTGCCACCAGCAGAGATAGTGGAACCCTGAGCAGGCGAAACTATGGCTACACCTTC. It specifies CATSRDSGTLSRRNYGYTF. Variable domain in full (rest from reference TRBV15 and TRBJ1-2): DAMVIQNPRYQVTQFGKPVTLSCSQTLNHNVMYWYQQKSSQAPKLLFHYYDKDFNNEADTPDNFQSRRPNTSFCFLDIRSPGLGDTAMYLCATSRDSGTLSRRNYGYTFGSGTRLTVV.

The rearrangement uses TRBV6-5 and TRBJ1-6, with 7 bases matching TRBD1. The CDR3 extends over 15 amino acids. V gave up 5 bases and J gave up 5 bases; unmatched junction bases: 6. Per the germline V gene, CDR1 is MNHEY and CDR2 is SVGAGI. CDR3 amino acids: CASSPSGTDNSPLHF. DNA of the CDR3: TGTGCCAGCAGTCCGTCCGGGACAGATAATTCACCCCTCCACTTT.

The chain has TRBV4-1 and TRBJ2-7, with D perhaps matching TRBD1 (5 bases). CDR1 and CDR2 from the germline V gene are MGHRA and YSYEKL. Trimming took off 0 bases at V and 5 bases at J, with 17 bases between the two ends. The CDR3 loop spans 16 amino acids. CDR3 protein: CASSQDFQLRADEQYF. The CDR3 DNA follows: TGCGCCAGCAGCCAAGATTTTCAGCTCAGGGCGGACGAGCAGTACTTC.

V is TRBV2 and J is TRBJ2-1; a weak D match, TRBD2 (5 bases). Germline CDR1 and CDR2: SNHLY and FYNNEI. The germline V and J ends were trimmed by 7 bases and 9 bases, with 16 bases remaining between them. The CDR3 totals 13 residues. The CDR3 region is CASNNKLGVEQFF. The CDR3 nucleotides read TGTGCCAGCAACAATAAACTAGGTGTTGAGCAGTTCTTC.

The V gene is TRBV7-9, the J gene TRBJ1-2; 9 nucleotides line up with TRBD1. CDR3 length equals 15 residues. The V gene's germline CDR1 is SEHNR and CDR2 FQNEAQ (reference sequence). After removal of 3 bases from V and 6 bases from J, the junction contained 8 bases not matched to a gene. Here the CDR3 reads CASSLGQGNGDGYTF. The CDR3, as DNA: TGTGCCAGCAGCTTGGGACAGGGAAATGGTGATGGCTACACCTTC.

The J gene is TRBJ2-3, the V gene TRBV4-2; 10 bases agree with TRBD2. CDR3 size: 16 residues. The ends lost 1 base at V and 3 bases at J; junction bases unmatched: 4. CDR1 and CDR2 (germline): LGHNA, YNFKEQ. The CDR3 loop is CASSQASGGATDTQYF. The CDR3 DNA reads TGTGCCAGCAGCCAAGCAAGCGGGGGGGCGACAGATACGCAGTATTTT.

The J gene is TRBJ2-1, the V gene TRBV6-6, with TRBD2 identical over 9 bases. The CDR3 totals 16 residues. The germline V gene has CDR1 MNHNY and CDR2 SVGAGI (reference sequence). J lost 3 bases, V lost 8 bases, and 11 bases had no gene match. The CDR3 loop is CASSQGGGRGYNEQFF. In DNA form, the CDR3 reads TGTGCCAGCTCCCAAGGGGGCGGGAGGGGCTACAATGAGCAGTTCTTC.

The chain carries TRBV11-3 and TRBJ1-3, with D perhaps TRBD1 (6 bases). CDR1 is SGHNT, CDR2 YENEEA, per germline. V was shortened by 5 bases and J by 8 bases, with 16 bases between the two germline ends. This CDR3 contains 14 residues. CDR3 nucleotide sequence: TGTGCCAGCAGCCCGGGGGGGCCGGAGGACACCATATATTTT. Protein product: CASSPGGPEDTIYF.

The chain carries TRBV2 and TRBJ2-1, with 9 nucleotides matching TRBD2. The germline CDR1 and CDR2 sequences are SNHLY and FYNNEI. The CDR3 runs 15 residues. V shed 6 bases, J shed 5 bases, and the junction held 8 bases outside the gene matches. The CDR3 loop reads CASRATRTSDNEQFF. CDR3 DNA sequence: TGTGCCAGCAGGGCGACTCGGACTAGCGACAATGAGCAGTTCTTC.

The chain combines TRBV7-6 with TRBJ1-1; TRBD1 agrees at 10 bases. The germline V gene has CDR1 SGHVS and CDR2 FNYEAQ. Germline trimming cut 5 bases from V and 5 bases from J; bases unmatched to any gene: 2. This CDR3 spans 13 amino acids. For the CDR3, the DNA is TGTGCCAGCAGCCTGGGACAGGGGACTGAAGCTTTCTTT. Protein sequence: CASSLGQGTEAFF.